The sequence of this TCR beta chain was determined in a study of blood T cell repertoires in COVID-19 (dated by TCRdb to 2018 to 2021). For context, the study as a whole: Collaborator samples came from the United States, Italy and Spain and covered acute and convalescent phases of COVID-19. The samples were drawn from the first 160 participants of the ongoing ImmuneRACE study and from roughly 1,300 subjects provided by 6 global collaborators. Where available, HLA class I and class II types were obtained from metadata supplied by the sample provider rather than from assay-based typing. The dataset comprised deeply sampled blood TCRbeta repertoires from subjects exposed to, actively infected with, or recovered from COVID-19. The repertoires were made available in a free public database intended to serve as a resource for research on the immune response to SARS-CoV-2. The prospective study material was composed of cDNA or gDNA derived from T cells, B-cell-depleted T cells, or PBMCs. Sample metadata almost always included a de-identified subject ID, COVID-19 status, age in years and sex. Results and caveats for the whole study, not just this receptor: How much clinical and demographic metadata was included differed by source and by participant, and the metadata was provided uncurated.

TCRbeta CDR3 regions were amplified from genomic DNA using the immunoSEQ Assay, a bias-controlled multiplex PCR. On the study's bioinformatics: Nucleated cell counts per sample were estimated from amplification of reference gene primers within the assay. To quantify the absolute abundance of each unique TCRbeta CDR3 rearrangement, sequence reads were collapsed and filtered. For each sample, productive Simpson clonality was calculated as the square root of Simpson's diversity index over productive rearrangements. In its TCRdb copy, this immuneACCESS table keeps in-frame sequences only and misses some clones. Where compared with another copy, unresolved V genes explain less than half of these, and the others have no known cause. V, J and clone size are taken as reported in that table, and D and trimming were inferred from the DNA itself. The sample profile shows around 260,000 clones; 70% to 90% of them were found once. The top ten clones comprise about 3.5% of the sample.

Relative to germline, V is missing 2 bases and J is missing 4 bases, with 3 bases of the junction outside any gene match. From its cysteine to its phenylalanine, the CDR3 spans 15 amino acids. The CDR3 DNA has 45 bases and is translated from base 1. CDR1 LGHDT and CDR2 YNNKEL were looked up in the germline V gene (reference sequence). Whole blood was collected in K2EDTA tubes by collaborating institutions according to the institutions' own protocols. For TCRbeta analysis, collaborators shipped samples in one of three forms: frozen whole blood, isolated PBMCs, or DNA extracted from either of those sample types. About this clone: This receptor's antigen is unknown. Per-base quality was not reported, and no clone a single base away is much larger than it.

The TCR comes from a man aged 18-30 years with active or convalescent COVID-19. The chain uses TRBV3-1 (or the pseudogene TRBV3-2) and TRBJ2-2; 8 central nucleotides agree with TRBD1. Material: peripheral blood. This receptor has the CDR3 CASSQSGTGTGELFF. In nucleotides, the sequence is TGTGCCAGCAGCCAATCCGGGACAGGCACCGGGGAGCTGTTTTTT.